A selection of T cell receptor beta chains follows, all from one sample in a study of T cell responses to AZD1222 COVID-19 vaccine. Generated by immunoSEQ multiplex PCR, the TCRdb table keeps only in-frame clones and is missing some. The repertoire holds 95,000 to 100,000 clones, with 85% to 90% as singletons. The sequenced sample was peripheral blood, obtained on day 0 of AZD1222 vaccination. These receptors all stem from an adult in good health. Each CDR3 is given with its conserved first and last residue. A D gene is named only where the DNA matches it firmly. Where a row states a size, it is once, few, many or the class of an expanded clone; other rows omit it.

>19|TRBJ2-2|-|-|TRBV2
CASSEAKEGPSLYTGELFF
TGTGCCAGCAGTGAAGCTAAGGAGGGACCAAGCCTTTACACCGGGGAGCTGTTTTTT
>14|TRBJ2-2|TRBD1|-|TRBV5-1
CASSPGQGVGELFF
TGCGCCAGCAGTCCAGGACAGGGAGTGGGGGAGCTGTTTTTT
>16|TRBJ2-2|-|-|TRBV7-8
CASSLARTPNTGELFF
TGTGCCAGCAGCTTAGCGCGGACACCGAACACCGGGGAGCTGTTTTTT
>11|TRBJ2-7|-|-|TRBV11-3
CASSHSYEQYF
TGTGCCAGCAGCCACTCCTACGAGCAGTACTTC
>15|TRBJ2-1|TRBD2|-|TRBV9
CASSVSGSYRHEQFF
TGTGCCAGCAGCGTAAGCGGGAGTTATCGGCATGAGCAGTTCTTC
>15|TRBJ1-5|-|-|TRBV7-2
CASSLRGYHNQPQHF
TGTGCCAGCAGCCTCAGGGGTTACCACAATCAGCCCCAGCATTTT
>16|TRBJ2-7|-|-|TRBV6-4
CASSDQSLEGFDEQYF
TGTGCCAGCAGTGACCAAAGCCTCGAAGGGTTCGACGAGCAGTACTTC
>15|TRBJ2-3|TRBD2|-|TRBV3-1/TRBV3-2
CASSPTSGRTDTQYF
TGTGCCAGCAGCCCGACTAGCGGGAGAACAGATACGCAGTATTTT
>15|TRBJ2-1|TRBD2|once|TRBV19
CASSIQVSGSLEQFF
TGTGCCAGTAGTATCCAGGTTAGCGGGAGTCTTGAGCAGTTCTTC
>15|TRBJ1-6|TRBD1|-|TRBV4-1
CASSQRGQYNSPLHF
TGCGCCAGCAGCCAGAGGGGACAGTATAATTCACCCCTCCACTTT
>12|TRBJ2-1|-|-|TRBV6-1
CASSDNGNEQFF
TGTGCCAGCAGTGACAACGGCAATGAGCAGTTCTTC
>16|TRBJ2-2|TRBD1|-|TRBV9
CASRDIETGDPGELFF
TGTGCCAGCAGAGACATCGAGACAGGGGATCCCGGGGAGCTGTTTTTT
>13|TRBJ1-5|-|-|TRBV28
CASRGESNQPQHF
TGTGCCAGCCGGGGGGAGAGCAATCAGCCCCAGCATTTT
>17|TRBJ1-4|TRBD1|-|TRBV5-1
CASSSGQGRSTNEKLFF
TGCGCCAGCAGTTCGGGACAGGGCCGTTCGACTAATGAAAAACTGTTTTTT
>10|TRBJ1-5|-|-|TRBV20-1
CSSSPKPQHF
TGCAGTTCTTCACCGAAGCCCCAGCATTTT
>16|TRBJ2-1|-|-|TRBV7-2
CASSLVARSSYNEQFF
TGTGCCAGCAGCTTAGTCGCCCGGAGCTCCTACAATGAGCAGTTCTTC
>16|TRBJ2-3|-|-|TRBV24-1
CATSDRPDSGTDTQYF
TGTGCCACCAGTGACCGACCGGACTCGGGCACAGATACGCAGTATTTT
>13|TRBJ1-5|-|few|TRBV19
CASSPIEEQPQHF
TGTGCCAGTAGCCCTATAGAGGAGCAGCCCCAGCATTTT
>15|TRBJ1-4|-|-|TRBV9
CASSVGPKRDEKLFF
TGTGCCAGCAGCGTAGGGCCCAAAAGGGATGAAAAACTGTTTTTT
>14|TRBJ1-2|-|-|TRBV9
CASSVGGTEYGYTF
TGTGCCAGCAGCGTAGGGGGGACTGAGTATGGCTACACCTTC
>13|TRBJ1-2|-|once|TRBV6-5
CASRPDRNYGYTF
TGTGCCAGCAGACCCGACAGGAACTATGGCTACACCTTC
>15|TRBJ2-3|TRBD2|once|TRBV5-4
CASSFLAVSTDTQYF
TGTGCCAGCAGCTTCCTAGCGGTTAGCACAGATACGCAGTATTTT
>15|TRBJ2-3|TRBD1|-|TRBV28
CASSIGTGEADTQYF
TGTGCCAGCAGTATTGGGACAGGGGAGGCAGATACGCAGTATTTT
>20|TRBJ2-5|TRBD2|-|TRBV28
CASSSTTVWTSVSRQETQYF
TGTGCCAGCAGTTCGACCACTGTTTGGACTAGCGTCTCCCGCCAAGAGACCCAGTACTTC
>15|TRBJ2-1|-|-|TRBV9
CASSVGTRTYNEQFF
TGTGCCAGCAGCGTAGGAACTAGAACCTACAATGAGCAGTTCTTC
>16|TRBJ1-4|TRBD1|-|TRBV6-1
CASSARQGSTNEKLFF
TGTGCCAGCAGTGCCCGACAGGGATCAACTAATGAAAAACTGTTTTTT
>15|TRBJ1-2|-|-|TRBV9
CASSVGTDSFGGYTF
TGTGCCAGCAGCGTAGGTACCGACAGCTTCGGTGGCTACACCTTC
>14|TRBJ2-7|-|-|TRBV28
CASSLSFVSYEQYF
TGTGCCAGCAGTTTATCTTTCGTATCCTACGAGCAGTACTTC
>15|TRBJ2-2|-|-|TRBV5-4
CASSFVRGRTGELFF
TGTGCCAGCAGCTTTGTCCGGGGACGAACCGGGGAGCTGTTTTTT
>15|TRBJ1-1|TRBD1|-|TRBV27
CASSLLGQGSTEAFF
TGTGCCAGCAGTTTACTTGGACAGGGGAGCACTGAAGCTTTCTTT
>13|TRBJ1-5|-|-|TRBV7-2
CASSSNTYQPQHF
TGTGCCAGCAGCTCCAACACTTATCAGCCCCAGCATTTT
>14|TRBJ2-1|TRBD2|few|TRBV11-2
CASSTHPAGVEQFF
TGTGCCAGCAGCACACACCCAGCGGGAGTTGAGCAGTTCTTC
>13|TRBJ1-2|-|-|TRBV11-2
CASSPWGNYGYTF
TGTGCCAGCAGCCCTTGGGGGAACTATGGCTACACCTTC
>15|TRBJ2-3|-|-|TRBV11-2
CASSLTGRVTDTQYF
TGTGCCAGCAGCTTAACGGGAAGGGTAACAGATACGCAGTATTTT
>17|TRBJ1-1|-|-|TRBV30
CAWSPLGGHAANTEAFF
TGTGCCTGGAGTCCCTTGGGGGGACACGCAGCGAACACTGAAGCTTTCTTT
>19|TRBJ2-1|TRBD1|few|TRBV28
CASSLLLGKGTGSYNEQFF
TGTGCCAGCAGTTTACTGTTGGGAAAAGGGACAGGTTCCTACAATGAGCAGTTCTTC
>14|TRBJ1-4|-|-|TRBV19
CASSIFDSNEKLFF
TGTGCCAGTAGTATATTCGACAGTAATGAAAAACTGTTTTTT
>13|TRBJ2-1|-|-|TRBV29-1
CSAGPNTYNEQFF
TGCAGCGCCGGACCTAACACCTACAATGAGCAGTTCTTC
>16|TRBJ2-1|TRBD2|few|TRBV7-8
CASSESSGIFYNEQFF
TGTGCCAGCAGCGAATCTAGCGGGATTTTTTACAATGAGCAGTTCTTC
>15|TRBJ2-3|TRBD2|-|TRBV18
CASSPGLGGADTQYF
TGTGCCAGCTCACCTGGACTAGGAGGGGCAGATACGCAGTATTTT
>14|TRBJ2-1|TRBD2|-|TRBV7-3
CASSNSGNPSGQFF
TGTGCCAGCAGTAATAGCGGGAACCCCAGTGGGCAGTTCTTC
>13|TRBJ2-3|-|-|TRBV7-3
CASSLSSTDTQYF
TGTGCCAGCAGCCTGTCGAGCACAGATACGCAGTATTTT
>13|TRBJ1-5|-|-|TRBV9
CASSVASGQPQHF
TGTGCCAGCAGCGTAGCTTCGGGTCAGCCCCAGCATTTT
>16|TRBJ1-2|-|-|TRBV4-1
CASSQEEGVLNYGYTF
TGCGCCAGCAGCCAAGAGGAGGGAGTACTTAACTATGGCTACACCTTC
>13|TRBJ1-2|TRBD1|-|TRBV6-2/TRBV6-3
CASSPGQVAGYTF
TGTGCCAGCAGCCCGGGACAGGTTGCTGGCTACACCTTC
>14|TRBJ1-3|-|-|TRBV11-2
CASSLVRAGNTIYF
TGTGCCAGCAGCTTAGTTAGAGCTGGAAACACCATATATTTT
>14|TRBJ1-2|TRBD1|-|TRBV28
CASSLVGGDYGYTF
TGTGCCAGCAGTTTAGTAGGGGGCGACTATGGCTACACCTTC
>15|TRBJ1-2|TRBD1|-|TRBV7-8
CASSVQGALGYGYTF
TGTGCCAGCAGCGTGCAGGGGGCGCTTGGGTATGGCTACACCTTC
>15|TRBJ1-4|TRBD1|-|TRBV28
CASSPPDRGLEKLFF
TGTGCCAGCAGTCCTCCCGACAGGGGGCTCGAAAAACTGTTTTTT
>13|TRBJ1-5|-|-|TRBV28
CASIQDLGRPQHF
TGTGCCAGTATTCAGGACCTCGGGAGGCCCCAGCATTTT
>16|TRBJ1-2|-|-|TRBV18
CASSPDGGVTLYGYTF
TGTGCCAGCTCACCGGACGGCGGGGTCACTCTCTATGGCTACACCTTC
>13|TRBJ2-1|-|-|TRBV2
CASSATTNNEQFF
TGTGCCAGCAGTGCGACTACAAACAATGAGCAGTTCTTC
>13|TRBJ1-5|-|few|TRBV28
CASSYDSNQPQHF
TGTGCCAGCAGTTATGATAGCAATCAGCCCCAGCATTTT
>14|TRBJ1-4|-|few|TRBV18
CASSPPGGSEKLFF
TGTGCCAGCTCACCACCGGGGGGGAGTGAAAAACTGTTTTTT
>15|TRBJ2-1|TRBD2|-|TRBV3-1/TRBV3-2
CASSRGTSGGPAGFF
TGTGCCAGCAGCCGAGGGACTAGCGGAGGCCCAGCTGGTTTCTTC
>13|TRBJ2-1|-|-|TRBV5-6
CASSLSPNNEQFF
TGTGCCAGCAGCTTGTCCCCGAACAATGAGCAGTTCTTC
>21|TRBJ2-1|-|few|TRBV28
CASSAHMGGSDDPSSYNEQFF
TGTGCCAGCAGTGCTCATATGGGTGGTTCGGACGATCCGAGCTCCTACAATGAGCAGTTCTTC
>11|TRBJ2-7|-|once|TRBV6-2/TRBV6-3
CASSRLGEQYF
TGTGCCAGCAGCCGATTGGGTGAGCAGTACTTC
>13|TRBJ1-1|TRBD1|-|TRBV6-5
CASRWTGEREAFF
TGTGCCAGCAGATGGACAGGGGAACGAGAAGCTTTCTTT
>14|TRBJ2-7|TRBD2|-|TRBV5-1
CASSSGTTPYEQYF
TGCGCCAGCAGCTCCGGGACTACTCCCTACGAGCAGTACTTC